These 4 T cell receptor beta chains share one sample of origin, sequenced in a study of T cell changes during pregnancy in multiple sclerosis. Assay: immunoSEQ multiplex PCR; the TCRdb copy retains only in-frame clones and omits some. The sample gives 35,000 to 55,000 clones, 80% to 95% of which show up once; roughly 2.3% is in the top ten. This sample comprised peripheral blood, obtained in the third trimester of pregnancy. The receptors shown here come from a female donor with multiple sclerosis, enrolled in a pregnancy study.

The chain joins TRBV28 to TRBJ2-3; 14 bases line up with TRBD2. Germline V gene lookup returns CDR1 MDHEN and CDR2 SYDVKM. This CDR3 region has 16 residues. V gave up 4 bases and J gave up 9 bases; unmatched junction bases: 9. CDR3 in DNA: TGTGCCAGCAGTTCTGGACTAGCGGGGGGTGGGTTGACGCAGTATTTT. It encodes CASSSGLAGGGLTQYF.

The rearrangement uses TRBV19 and TRBJ1-1; 10 nucleotides line up with TRBD1. V dropped 3 bases and J dropped 1; count of bases not matched to a gene: 8. The CDR3 length is 17 residues. From germline, CDR1 is LNHDA and CDR2 SQIVND (reference sequence). The CDR3 bases are TGTGCCAGTAGTATCCTCGACAGGGGGCCAGCGAACACTGAAGCTTTCTTT. It translates to CASSILDRGPANTEAFF.

The chain carries TRBV5-6 and TRBJ1-5; tentative D call: TRBD1 (5 bases). The CDR3 is 14 amino acids. Trimming stripped 3 bases from V and 2 bases from J, with 9 bases between. Looked up from germline, CDR1 is SGHDT and CDR2 is YYEEEE. The CDR3 DNA is TGTGCCAGCAGCTGGGGCCCAGGCAATCAGCCCCAGCATTTT. Protein product: CASSWGPGNQPQHF.

V is TRBV6-1 and J is TRBJ2-1; TRBD2 aligns across 7 bases. The CDR3 extends over 15 amino acids. The ends lost 1 base at V and 0 bases at J; junction bases unmatched: 0. Germline CDR1 and CDR2: MNHNS and SASEGT. CDR3 sequence reads: CASSEGGGSYNEQFF. For the CDR3, the DNA is TGTGCCAGCAGTGAAGGGGGGGGCTCCTACAATGAGCAGTTCTTC.